The 25 T cell receptor beta chains listed next were all sequenced from one sample in a study of cytomegalovirus exposure and HLA in healthy donors. Produced via immunoSEQ multiplex PCR; TCRdb's table is partial and in-frame only. The sample includes about 130,000 clones, under 90% of them seen just once. The sequenced sample consisted of PBMCs. The receptors here all came from a woman between 18 and 29 years old in good health and CMV-seronegative.

J is TRBJ2-7 and V is TRBV2; weak D call: TRBD1 (6 bases). Germline CDR1 and CDR2: SNHLY and FYNNEI. Trimming stripped 7 bases from V and 3 bases from J, with 10 bases between. This CDR3 contains 12 residues. The CDR3 reads CASTSDSYEQYF. In DNA, the CDR3 is TGTGCCAGCACCTCGGACAGCTACGAGCAGTACTTC.

This sequence joins TRBV14 and TRBJ2-4, with D perhaps matching TRBD1 (6 bases). V lost 1 base, J lost 10 bases, and 17 bases lay in between. Germline CDR1 and CDR2: SGHDN and FVKESK. This CDR3 contains 15 residues. The CDR3 loop reads CASSQASTGKRIQYF. For the CDR3, the DNA is TGTGCCAGCAGCCAAGCCTCGACAGGTAAACGGATTCAGTACTTC.

The chain is built from TRBV11-1 and TRBJ2-2; 11 bases line up with TRBD2. Germline loops: CDR1 SGHAT, CDR2 FQDESV (reference sequence). This CDR3 is 16 amino acids long. V shed 5 bases and J 2 bases; nucleotides not matched to a gene: 4. The CDR3 sequence: CASSPGLAANTGELFF. For the CDR3, the DNA is TGTGCCAGCAGCCCGGGACTAGCGGCTAACACCGGGGAGCTGTTTTTT.

The chain is built from TRBV7-9 and TRBJ2-3; 10 positions agree with TRBD2. The length of the CDR3 is 16 residues. V was pared by 3 bases and J by 2 bases, with 5 bases of the junction left unmatched. Germline values: CDR1 SEHNR, CDR2 FQNEAQ (reference sequence). This CDR3 reads CASSFGTSALTDTQYF. In DNA, the CDR3 is TGTGCCAGCAGCTTCGGGACTAGCGCCCTCACAGATACGCAGTATTTT. The whole variable domain, filled in from reference TRBV7-9 and TRBJ2-3, reads DTGVSQNPRHKITKRGQNVTFRCDPISEHNRLYWYRQTLGQGPEFLTYFQNEAQLEKSRLLSDRFSAERPKGSFSTLEIQRTEQGDSAMYLCASSFGTSALTDTQYFGPGTRLTVL.

The chain combines TRBV4-1 with TRBJ1-5, with TRBD1 matching over 9 bases. In germline, CDR1 is MGHRA, CDR2 YSYEKL. V lost 2 bases to trimming and J lost 6 bases; unmatched junction nucleotides: 14. The CDR3 sequence is 18 residues long. The CDR3 loop is CASSQFSGQGRFRQPQHF. CDR3 sequence (DNA): TGCGCCAGCAGCCAATTCTCCGGACAGGGGAGATTTCGTCAGCCCCAGCATTTT.

This sequence joins TRBV15 and TRBJ2-5; D uncertain. The CDR3 loop spans 15 amino acids. Per germline, CDR1 LNHNV and CDR2 YYDKDF (reference sequence). V gave up 0 bases and J gave up 1 base, with 9 bases separating them. The CDR3 sequence is CATSRDPGPQETQYF. Here the CDR3 DNA reads TGTGCCACCAGCAGAGATCCTGGGCCCCAAGAGACCCAGTACTTC.

The genes are TRBV5-1 and TRBJ2-1; D unresolved. This CDR3 comprises 13 residues. Germline CDR1 SGHRS, CDR2 YFSETQ. Between the trimmed V and J ends, which lost 7 bases and 2 bases, there was a span of 10 bases. The CDR3 bases are TGCGCCAGCTTCGAGAGGACCTACAATGAGCAGTTCTTC. Protein: CASFERTYNEQFF.

The chain uses TRBV7-9 and TRBJ1-1; 7 nucleotides align to TRBD1. The CDR3 is 13 amino acids. The V and J ends lost 3 bases and 3 bases, in that order; junction bases with no gene match: 1. Germline-derived CDR1 and CDR2 are SEHNR and FQNEAQ (reference sequence). CDR3 coding DNA: TGTGCCAGCAGCTTTCAGGGGGACACTGAAGCTTTCTTT. It encodes CASSFQGDTEAFF.

This chain joins TRBV9 and TRBJ2-1; a weak D match, TRBD2 (6 bases). The CDR3 spans 14 residues. Trimming pared 2 bases from V and 5 bases from J, leaving 11 bases between. CDR1 is SGDLS, CDR2 YYNGEE, per germline. This chain's CDR3 is CASSVYPGDNEQFF. The DNA of the CDR3 is TGTGCCAGCAGCGTGTACCCGGGAGACAATGAGCAGTTCTTC.

This clone was counted a few times. The chain links TRBV28 to TRBJ2-7; D may be TRBD2 (5 bases). The germline V and J ends were trimmed by 5 bases and 2 bases, with 13 bases remaining between them. The germline gives CDR1 MDHEN, CDR2 SYDVKM. The CDR3 extends over 14 amino acids. The CDR3 bases are TGTGCCAGCAGTCCTCGTGGAGGAGCCTACGAGCAGTACTTC. The encoded protein is CASSPRGGAYEQYF.

The chain recombines TRBV14 with TRBJ2-1; a weak D match, TRBD2 (6 bases). The CDR3 is 17 residues long. V shed 1 base and J shed 5 bases, with 18 bases lying between them. The germline V gene encodes CDR1 SGHDN and CDR2 FVKESK. In DNA, the CDR3 is TGTGCCAGCAGCCAAGTTTCGGCGGGAACCCACGACAATGAGCAGTTCTTC. This translates into CASSQVSAGTHDNEQFF.

This chain links TRBV5-1 with TRBJ2-5; 7 bases map to TRBD2. The V gene end was trimmed by 0 bases and the J gene end by 2 bases; junction bases not matched to a gene: 4. The length of the CDR3 is 15 residues. CDR1 is SGHRS, CDR2 YFSETQ, per germline. The CDR3 sequence is CASSLGASGQETQYF. The CDR3, as DNA: TGCGCCAGCAGCTTGGGGGCTAGCGGACAAGAGACCCAGTACTTC.

The V and J genes are TRBV7-9 and TRBJ1-2; TRBD1 might be the D (6 bases). CDR3 size: 15 residues. The germline V gene encodes CDR1 SEHNR and CDR2 FQNEAQ (reference sequence). V was pared by 9 bases and J by 2 bases, with 19 bases between. The CDR3 sequence is CASVFGGAPNYGYTF. CDR3 nucleotide sequence: TGTGCCAGTGTCTTTGGGGGCGCCCCCAACTATGGCTACACCTTC. Complete variable domain (other parts from reference TRBV7-9 and TRBJ1-2): DTGVSQNPRHKITKRGQNVTFRCDPISEHNRLYWYRQTLGQGPEFLTYFQNEAQLEKSRLLSDRFSAERPKGSFSTLEIQRTEQGDSAMYLCASVFGGAPNYGYTFGSGTRLTVV.

The CDR3 coding sequence is TGTGCCTGGAGTGCCGAGGGGGCGGTAGCTTTCTTT. Its translation: CAWSAEGAVAFF. This chain connects TRBV30 to TRBJ1-1, with 7 bases that match TRBD1. The CDR3 loop spans 12 amino acids. Germline assignment: CDR1 GTSNPN and CDR2 SVGIG (reference sequence). V dropped 1 base and J dropped 10; count of bases not matched to a gene: 6.

The CDR3 spells CASSFASSGSSTSSYNEQFF. The CDR3 coding sequence is TGTGCCAGCAGCTTTGCTAGTAGCGGGTCCTCTACAAGCTCCTACAATGAGCAGTTCTTC. This chain joins TRBV12-1 and TRBJ2-1; the D call of TRBD2 is as the table states it, not checked on the DNA. TRBV12-1 is termed a pseudogene. The CDR3 contains 20 residues.

V is TRBV11-3 and J is TRBJ2-7; D gene uncertain. Trimming removed 5 bases from V and 5 bases from J, with 10 bases in between. Germline V gene data show CDR1 as SGHNT and CDR2 as YENEEA. The CDR3 sequence is 12 residues long. The DNA of the CDR3 is TGTGCCAGCAGCCCGAACAGCAACGAGCAGTACTTC. Translating it yields CASSPNSNEQYF.

This clone was detected once. V is TRBV14 and J is TRBJ2-2; D is unclear. The V end was cut by 1 base, the J end by 6 bases, with 6 bases between. The V gene's germline CDR1 is SGHDN and CDR2 FVKESK. The CDR3 loop spans 13 amino acids. The chain's CDR3 is CASSQGHSGELFF. CDR3 sequence (DNA): TGTGCCAGCAGCCAAGGACACTCCGGGGAGCTGTTTTTT.

V is TRBV7-2 and J is TRBJ2-7; no firm D call. The V and J ends lost 5 bases and 5 bases respectively, with 13 bases between them. This CDR3 comprises 13 residues. The germline gives CDR1 SGHTA, CDR2 FQGNSA. The CDR3 coding sequence is TGTGCCAGCAGCAACCCTAGTGTTCACGAGCAGTACTTC. Its translation is CASSNPSVHEQYF.

The DNA of the CDR3 is TGTGCCAGCTCAAAAACAGGGACCTACGAGCAGTACTTC. Translating it yields CASSKTGTYEQYF. V is TRBV18 and J is TRBJ2-7; a possible D gene is TRBD1 (6 bases). V was shortened by 5 bases and J by 2 bases, with 10 bases between the two germline ends. Germline loops: CDR1 KGHSH, CDR2 LQKENI. This CDR3 is built from 13 residues. Together with reference TRBV18 and TRBJ2-7, the CDR3 gives the full variable domain: NAGVMQNPRHLVRRRGQEARLRCSPMKGHSHVYWYRQLPEEGLKFMVYLQKENIIDESGMPKERFSAEFPKEGPSILRIQQVVRGDSAAYFCASSKTGTYEQYFGPGTRLTVT.

V and J are TRBV5-1 and TRBJ2-1; D gene uncertain. V lost 5 bases and J lost 12, with 12 bases in between. This CDR3 has 11 residues. The germline CDR1 and CDR2 sequences are SGHRS and YFSETQ. CDR3 loop: CASRFLSSQFF. CDR3 nucleotide sequence: TGCGCCAGCAGATTTCTATCTTCGCAGTTCTTC.

This rearrangement joins TRBV6-1 to TRBJ1-1; 7 bases align to TRBD1. The germline V gene encodes CDR1 MNHNS and CDR2 SASEGT. V gave up 4 bases and J gave up 3 bases; unmatched junction bases: 5. This CDR3 has 14 residues. The CDR3 here is CASSATGVYTEAFF. The CDR3, as DNA: TGTGCCAGCAGTGCAACAGGGGTCTACACTGAAGCTTTCTTT.

V usage is TRBV19 and J usage is TRBJ2-1, with a tentative D call TRBD2 (6 bases). Germline V lookup: CDR1 LNHDA, CDR2 SQIVND (reference sequence). The ends were cut back, 8 bases at V and 3 bases at J, with 14 bases in the middle. The CDR3 sequence is 14 residues long. The CDR3 spells CASGTGTLYNEQFF. CDR3 nucleotides: TGTGCCAGTGGAACCGGGACTCTCTACAATGAGCAGTTCTTC.

This clone appeared once. The V call is TRBV6-1, the J call TRBJ2-7; a possible D gene is TRBD1 (6 bases). The germline gives CDR1 MNHNS, CDR2 SASEGT. Trimming took 10 bases from V and 0 from J, leaving 10 bases between them. The CDR3 has 12 residues. CDR3 DNA: TGTGCCATCCGACAGGTCTCCTACGAGCAGTACTTC. Amino acids: CAIRQVSYEQYF.

This rearrangement joins TRBV5-6 to TRBJ2-1, with TRBD1 identical over 9 bases. The CDR3 spans 16 residues. V was pared by 0 bases and J by 5 bases, with 6 bases of the junction left unmatched. Per the germline V gene, CDR1 is SGHDT and CDR2 is YYEEEE. The CDR3 DNA follows: TGTGCCAGCAGCTTGGCTACGACAGGGGGACACAATGAGCAGTTCTTC. As protein: CASSLATTGGHNEQFF.

DNA of the CDR3: TGTGCCAGCAGCACAACAGCCACAGATACGCAGTATTTT. This sequence encodes CASSTTATDTQYF. The rearrangement uses TRBV5-4 and TRBJ2-3; D unresolved. The CDR3 totals 13 residues. V dropped 4 bases and J dropped 2 bases, with 8 bases sitting between them. The germline V gene encodes CDR1 SGHNT and CDR2 YYREEE (reference sequence).